Each of the 32 T cell receptor beta chains below was sequenced from the same sample in a study of T-cell reconstitution after alpha-beta-depleted transplantation in children. Unique molecular identifiers featured in how the TCRbeta library was prepared. TCRdb called the PCR reads again in MiXCR, with one record for every CDR3 protein. The sample has approximately 1,000,000 distinct CDR3 sequences; about 29% are singletons. The specimen was PBMCs, mostly from graft donor cells, collected 360 days after TCRalphabeta/CD19-depleted stem cell transplant. The receptor source for this set is a boy under two years old who had a stem cell transplant for SCID, so the T cells may come from the graft donor.

The gene calls are TRBV3-1 and TRBJ1-2; D not resolved. This CDR3 is built from 14 residues. Per germline, CDR1 LGHDT and CDR2 YNNKEL (reference sequence). Trimming removed 0 bases at V and 4 bases at J, with 9 bases between. The CDR3, as DNA: TGTGCCAGCAGCCAAGAATATGCACCCTATGGCTACACCTTC. Amino acid sequence: CASSQEYAPYGYTF.

This chain links TRBV7-2 with TRBJ2-7; TRBD2 matches at 10 bases. The trim removed 7 bases at V and 6 bases at J, leaving 15 bases unmatched. The CDR3 consists of 16 residues. From germline, CDR1 is SGHTA and CDR2 FQGNSA. The CDR3, as DNA: TGTGCCAGCACCATGGGTCCTAGCGGGGGTGTGGGCGAGCAGTACTTC. Residues: CASTMGPSGGVGEQYF. Full variable domain (rest looked up from reference TRBV7-2 and TRBJ2-7): GAGVSQSPSNKVTEKGKDVELRCDPISGHTALYWYRQSLGQGLEFLIYFQGNSAPDKSGLPSDRFSAERTGGSVSTLTIQRTQQEDSAVYLCASTMGPSGGVGEQYFGPGTRLTVT.

The sample holds a few counts of this clonotype. CDR3 bases: TGTGCCAGCATTCCCGGGACAGCGGGACGGGAGACCCAGTACTTC. Its protein is CASIPGTAGRETQYF. The rearrangement links TRBV7-8 to TRBJ2-5; D assignment may be TRBD1 or TRBD2 (7 bases each). The CDR3 sequence is 15 residues long. The germline V gene encodes CDR1 SGHVS and CDR2 FQNEAQ. The V end lost 7 bases, the J end lost 5 bases, and 20 bases lay between the germline ends. Full variable domain (missing parts from reference TRBV7-8 and TRBJ2-5): GAGVSQSPRYKVAKRGQDVALRCDPISGHVSLFWYQQALGQGPEFLTYFQNEAQLDKSGLPSDRFFAERPEGSVSTLKIQRTQQEDSAVYLCASIPGTAGRETQYFGPGTRLLVL.

The chain couples TRBV2 to TRBJ1-5; D ambiguous. The CDR3 length is 16 residues. Germline V gene lookup returns CDR1 SNHLY and CDR2 FYNNEI. The V end lost 5 bases, the J end lost 5 bases, and 19 bases lay between the germline ends. The CDR3 nucleotides are TGTGCCAGCAGTCTTACCGGGTATATATCGTATCAGCCCCAGCATTTT. Translating gives CASSLTGYISYQPQHF.

The chain is built from TRBV12-3 or TRBV12-4 and TRBJ2-2; D remains ambiguous. This CDR3 contains 15 residues. V lost 0 bases and J lost 8, with 13 bases in between. CDR3 bases: TGTGCCAGCAGTTTAGCCCCTCGTGGGAAAGGGGAGCTGTTTTTT. Amino acid sequence: CASSLAPRGKGELFF.

This clonotype was counted between two and nine times. The chain uses TRBV6-5 and TRBJ1-1; D is unclear. CDR1 and CDR2 from the germline V gene are MNHEY and SVGAGI. There are 16 residues in the CDR3. V was clipped by 2 bases and J by 3 bases, with 16 bases between them. The CDR3 nucleotides read TGTGCCAGCAGTTACCCCAGGACTGCGGGCCACACTGAAGCTTTCTTT. Translated, it gives CASSYPRTAGHTEAFF.

The chain combines TRBV4-3 with TRBJ2-7; possible D gene TRBD2, 7 bases. Trimming shortened V by 0 bases and J by 4 bases, and 16 bases separated the two germline ends. This CDR3 has 16 residues. Germline V gene data show CDR1 as LGHNA and CDR2 as YSLEER. The DNA of the CDR3 is TGCGCCAGCAGCCAAGATCGGGGGGCCGGATCGTACGAGCAGTACTTC. Translated, it gives CASSQDRGAGSYEQYF.

This clonotype was seen only a few times. For the CDR3, the DNA is TGCGCCAGCAGCTTGAGTTCAGTTATTAGTTTAGAGACCCAGTACTTC. Protein product: CASSLSSVISLETQYF. This rearrangement joins TRBV5-1 to TRBJ2-5; no clear D. CDR3 length equals 16 residues. V lost 1 base, J lost 4 bases, and 17 bases lay in between. CDR1 is SGHRS, CDR2 YFSETQ, per germline. Drawing the rest from reference TRBV5-1 and TRBJ2-5, the complete variable domain is KAGVTQTPRYLIKTRGQQVTLSCSPISGHRSVSWYQQTPGQGLQFLFEYFSETQRNKGNFPGRFSGRQFSNSRSEMNVSTLELGDSALYLCASSLSSVISLETQYFGPGTRLLVL.

About this clonotype itself: The CDR3 does not end in the conserved phenylalanine or tryptophan, so this is likely a read error. V gene TRBV5-1 combines with J gene TRBJ1-2, with D unresolved. The germline gives CDR1 SGHRS, CDR2 YFSETQ. This CDR3 comprises 15 residues. Trimming removed 4 bases at V and 6 bases at J, with 19 bases between. CDR3 DNA sequence: TGCGCCAGCAGCCCTGGACTCACCATGGGAGATGGCTACACCTAC. Amino acid sequence: CASSPGLTMGDGYTY.

The V and J genes are TRBV6-1 and TRBJ2-2; D tentatively reads TRBD1 or TRBD2 (6 bases each). The CDR3 runs 17 residues. V lost 7 bases to trimming and J lost 7 bases, with 25 bases between them. Germline V gene sequence: CDR1 MNHNS, CDR2 SASEGT. The DNA for the CDR3 is TGTGCCAGCACCCTCCCTCTACCGGGGGCTGGGAACGGGGAGCTGTTTTTT. Its translation: CASTLPLPGAGNGELFF.

This chain uses TRBV24-1 with TRBJ2-7, with D tentatively TRBD2 (5 bases). Germline V gives CDR1 KGHDR, CDR2 SFDVKD. This CDR3 has 13 residues. V was pared by 4 bases and J by 2 bases, with 8 bases between. CDR3 residues: CATSESGTYEQYF. CDR3 sequence (DNA): TGTGCCACCAGTGAATCGGGGACCTACGAGCAGTACTTC.

V and J are TRBV12-3 or TRBV12-4 and TRBJ1-6; the D is unclear. Trimming took 5 bases from V and 13 from J, leaving 9 bases between them. This CDR3 comprises 11 residues. For the CDR3, the DNA is TGTGCCAGCAGTCCCGACTATCCCCTCCACTTT. Amino acid sequence: CASSPDYPLHF.

This clonotype was detected only once. The V call is TRBV7-9, the J call TRBJ2-1; perhaps TRBD2 as D (6 bases). V lost 5 bases and J 8 bases, leaving 16 bases between the germline ends. From germline, CDR1 is SEHNR and CDR2 FQNEAQ (reference sequence). The CDR3 spans 14 residues. CDR3 nucleotide sequence: TGTGCCAGCAGCACGCCGGGACTCGGCCATGAGCAGTTCTTC. Translated, it gives CASSTPGLGHEQFF.

This clonotype was picked up a small number of times. The chain has TRBV7-9 and TRBJ2-3; 7 bases agree with TRBD1. Germline CDR1 reads SEHNR; CDR2 reads FQNEAQ (reference sequence). V dropped 5 bases and J dropped 0; count of bases not matched to a gene: 5. CDR3 length: 15 amino acids. The CDR3: CASSRGQPSTDTQYF. As DNA, the CDR3 is TGTGCCAGCAGCAGGGGACAGCCGAGCACAGATACGCAGTATTTT.

This clonotype was detected only a few times. The chain uses TRBV4-1 and TRBJ2-3; D may be TRBD2 (7 bases). The length of the CDR3 is 19 residues. The germline V and J ends were trimmed by 0 bases and 4 bases, with 23 bases remaining between them. CDR1 and CDR2 from the germline V gene are MGHRA and YSYEKL. This CDR3 is CASSQEGLGGGWDSDTQYF. In nucleotides, the CDR3 is TGCGCCAGCAGCCAAGAGGGTTTGGGGGGGGGCTGGGATTCAGATACGCAGTATTTT.

Only a few counts were recorded for this clonotype. Sequence at one end of the junction differs from germline and may be a read error. The V and J genes are TRBV7-6 and TRBJ2-7; no firm D call. The CDR3 sequence is 12 residues long. Germline-derived CDR1 and CDR2 are SGHVS and FNYEAQ. The CDR3 DNA reads as TGTGCCAGCAGCTTAATATCCGGGTCGCCTCACTTC. This encodes CASSLISGSPHF.

This clonotype appeared a few times. The DNA for the CDR3 is TGCAGTGCTAGAGATTATGGGCCCCCGGGACAGGGTCCCTCTGTGGAAAAACTGTTTTTT. It specifies CSARDYGPPGQGPSVEKLFF. The V gene is TRBV20-1, the J gene TRBJ1-4; 9 bases are a match to TRBD1. Germline V gives CDR1 DFQATT, CDR2 SNEGSKA (reference sequence). Unmatched junction bases numbered 22, after V lost 0 bases and J lost 8 bases. There are 20 residues in the CDR3.

This clonotype has more than one count but fewer than ten. V and J are TRBV5-6 and TRBJ2-4, with a possible D match to TRBD2 (6 bases). Trimming removed 4 bases from V and 5 bases from J, with 16 bases in between. The germline gives CDR1 SGHDT, CDR2 YYEEEE. CDR3 length: 15 amino acids. Here the CDR3 reads CASSGGGYGENIQYF. The CDR3 DNA reads TGTGCCAGCAGCGGAGGAGGGTATGGGGAAAACATTCAGTACTTC. Based on the CDR3 plus reference TRBV5-6 and TRBJ2-4, the full variable domain is DAGVTQSPTHLIKTRGQQVTLRCSPKSGHDTVSWYQQALGQGPQFIFQYYEEEERQRGNFPDRFSGHQFPNYSSELNVNALLLGDSALYLCASSGGGYGENIQYFGAGTRLSVL.

The chain links TRBV4-2 to TRBJ2-3; D may match TRBD1 or TRBD2 (5 bases each). The CDR3 has 15 residues. Per the germline V gene, CDR1 is LGHNA and CDR2 is YNFKEQ. V was pared by 0 bases and J by 4 bases, with 11 bases between. The CDR3, as DNA: TGTGCCAGCAGCCAAGATATGGGGGTGGCAGATACGCAGTATTTT. This gives the protein CASSQDMGVADTQYF.

The chain combines TRBV2 with TRBJ2-5, with D perhaps matching TRBD1 (6 bases). CDR3 length: 14 amino acids. Germline-derived CDR1 and CDR2 are SNHLY and FYNNEI. V dropped 7 bases and J dropped 1 base, with 13 bases sitting between them. The DNA for the CDR3 is TGTGCCAGCATCCCACCGGACAGCCAAGAGACCCAGTACTTC. Protein: CASIPPDSQETQYF.

V is TRBV20-1 and J is TRBJ2-3; a possible D gene is TRBD1 (5 bases). Trimming left V 6 bases short and J 4 bases short, with 17 bases between. There are 14 residues in the CDR3. Germline lookup yields CDR1 DFQATT and CDR2 SNEGSKA (reference sequence). CDR3: CSATRAPTADTQYF. As DNA, the CDR3 is TGCAGTGCCACTCGGGCCCCGACAGCAGATACGCAGTATTTT.

This clonotype occurred a few times. The V call is TRBV20-1, the J call TRBJ1-5; D uncertain. Trimming removed 3 bases from V and 4 bases from J, with 16 bases in between. The CDR3 extends over 15 amino acids. Germline V gene data show CDR1 as DFQATT and CDR2 as SNEGSKA (reference sequence). CDR3 nucleotides: TGCAGTGCTAGCCCCCGGGTTCGGGTAAATCAGCCCCAGCATTTT. Encoded protein: CSASPRVRVNQPQHF.

The rearrangement joins TRBV5-1 to TRBJ2-3; the D gene is possibly TRBD2 (5 bases). The V end was cut by 6 bases, the J end by 0 bases, with 8 bases between. Germline CDR1 and CDR2: SGHRS and YFSETQ. The CDR3 is made up of 13 amino acids. The chain's CDR3 is CASILESTDTQYF. Here the CDR3 DNA reads TGCGCCAGCATACTAGAAAGCACAGATACGCAGTATTTT.

The V and J genes are TRBV9 and TRBJ2-2, with D possibly matching TRBD1 (5 bases). The germline V and J ends were trimmed by 2 bases and 4 bases, with 9 bases remaining between them. The CDR3 sequence is 14 residues long. The germline gives CDR1 SGDLS, CDR2 YYNGEE. The CDR3 reads CASSVGPGTGELFF. In DNA, the CDR3 is TGTGCCAGCAGCGTGGGGCCGGGCACCGGGGAGCTGTTTTTT.

The chain has TRBV7-4 and TRBJ2-1, with 14 bases that match TRBD2. The germline CDR1 and CDR2 sequences are SGHVT and SQSDAQ. The CDR3 is made up of 18 amino acids. The V gene end was trimmed by 2 bases and the J gene end by 9 bases; junction bases not matched to a gene: 12. The CDR3 sequence is CASSLFPRLAGGPSEQFF. As DNA, the CDR3 is TGTGCCAGCAGCTTATTCCCCCGACTAGCGGGGGGGCCCAGTGAGCAGTTCTTC.

This clonotype was seen more than once but under ten times. The gene calls are TRBV7-9 and TRBJ2-2; no definite D call. The CDR3 loop spans 14 amino acids. Germline V lookup: CDR1 SEHNR, CDR2 FQNEAQ (reference sequence). Between the trimmed V and J ends, which lost 4 bases and 0 bases, there was a span of 6 bases. CDR3 in DNA: TGTGCCAGCAGCTCCCAGGCGAACACCGGGGAGCTGTTTTTT. Residues: CASSSQANTGELFF. The complete variable domain, with remaining parts taken from reference TRBV7-9 and TRBJ2-2, reads DTGVSQNPRHKITKRGQNVTFRCDPISEHNRLYWYRQTLGQGPEFLTYFQNEAQLEKSRLLSDRFSAERPKGSFSTLEIQRTEQGDSAMYLCASSSQANTGELFFGEGSRLTVL.

This sequence joins TRBV5-1 and TRBJ2-1, with 8 bases fitting TRBD2. The ends lost 8 bases at V and 1 base at J; junction bases unmatched: 8. The CDR3 runs 15 residues. The germline CDR1 and CDR2 sequences are SGHRS and YFSETQ. CDR3 residues: CASGLAGRSYNEQFF. In DNA, the CDR3 is TGCGCCAGTGGCCTAGCGGGTAGGTCCTACAATGAGCAGTTCTTC.

In its sample, this clonotype was seen a few times. The V gene is TRBV20-1, the J gene TRBJ2-2; D possibly corresponds to TRBD2 (6 bases). Germline assignment: CDR1 DFQATT and CDR2 SNEGSKA (reference sequence). The V end was cut by 1 base, the J end by 0 bases, with 9 bases between. The CDR3 consists of 15 residues. CDR3 protein: CSARVGGANTGELFF. CDR3 bases: TGCAGTGCTAGAGTCGGAGGGGCGAACACCGGGGAGCTGTTTTTT.

This clonotype was detected a few times. The chain is built from TRBV11-2 and TRBJ2-4; D not resolved. Germline-derived CDR1 and CDR2 are SGHAT and FQNNGV. The V gene lost 5 bases and the J gene lost 0 bases, with 20 bases spanning the gap. The CDR3 runs to 18 residues. The CDR3 is CASSPPGRGGLAKNIQYF. The CDR3 DNA is TGTGCCAGCAGCCCCCCAGGTCGTGGCGGCTTAGCCAAAAACATTCAGTACTTC.

This clonotype has more than one count but fewer than ten. For the CDR3, the DNA is TGCGCCAGCAGCTTGGTGCCAGACTATGGCTACACCTTC. As protein: CASSLVPDYGYTF. The chain recombines TRBV5-1 with TRBJ1-2, with D unresolved. CDR3 length: 13 amino acids. From germline, CDR1 is SGHRS and CDR2 YFSETQ. Trimming cost V 0 bases and J 3 bases, with 6 bases left between them.

The rearrangement joins TRBV5-5 to TRBJ1-2, with D perhaps TRBD1 (6 bases). The length of the CDR3 is 14 residues. The germline V gene has CDR1 SGHKS and CDR2 YYEKEE (reference sequence). Deletions cut 5 bases from V and 7 bases from J, with 18 bases between. The CDR3 coding sequence is TGTGCCAGCAGTTCCCAGGGGTCTGGGACTGGCTACACCTTC. This encodes CASSSQGSGTGYTF.

This clonotype was recorded many times. DNA of the CDR3: TGTGCCAGCAGCAAAGTCATATCCGGACGGGACATCACGAAAGAGACCCAGTACTTC. As protein: CASSKVISGRDITKETQYF. The rearrangement uses TRBV21-1 and TRBJ2-5; the D call in the table, TRBD1, was not verified against the DNA. TRBV21-1 is shown as a pseudogene. The CDR3 spans 19 residues.